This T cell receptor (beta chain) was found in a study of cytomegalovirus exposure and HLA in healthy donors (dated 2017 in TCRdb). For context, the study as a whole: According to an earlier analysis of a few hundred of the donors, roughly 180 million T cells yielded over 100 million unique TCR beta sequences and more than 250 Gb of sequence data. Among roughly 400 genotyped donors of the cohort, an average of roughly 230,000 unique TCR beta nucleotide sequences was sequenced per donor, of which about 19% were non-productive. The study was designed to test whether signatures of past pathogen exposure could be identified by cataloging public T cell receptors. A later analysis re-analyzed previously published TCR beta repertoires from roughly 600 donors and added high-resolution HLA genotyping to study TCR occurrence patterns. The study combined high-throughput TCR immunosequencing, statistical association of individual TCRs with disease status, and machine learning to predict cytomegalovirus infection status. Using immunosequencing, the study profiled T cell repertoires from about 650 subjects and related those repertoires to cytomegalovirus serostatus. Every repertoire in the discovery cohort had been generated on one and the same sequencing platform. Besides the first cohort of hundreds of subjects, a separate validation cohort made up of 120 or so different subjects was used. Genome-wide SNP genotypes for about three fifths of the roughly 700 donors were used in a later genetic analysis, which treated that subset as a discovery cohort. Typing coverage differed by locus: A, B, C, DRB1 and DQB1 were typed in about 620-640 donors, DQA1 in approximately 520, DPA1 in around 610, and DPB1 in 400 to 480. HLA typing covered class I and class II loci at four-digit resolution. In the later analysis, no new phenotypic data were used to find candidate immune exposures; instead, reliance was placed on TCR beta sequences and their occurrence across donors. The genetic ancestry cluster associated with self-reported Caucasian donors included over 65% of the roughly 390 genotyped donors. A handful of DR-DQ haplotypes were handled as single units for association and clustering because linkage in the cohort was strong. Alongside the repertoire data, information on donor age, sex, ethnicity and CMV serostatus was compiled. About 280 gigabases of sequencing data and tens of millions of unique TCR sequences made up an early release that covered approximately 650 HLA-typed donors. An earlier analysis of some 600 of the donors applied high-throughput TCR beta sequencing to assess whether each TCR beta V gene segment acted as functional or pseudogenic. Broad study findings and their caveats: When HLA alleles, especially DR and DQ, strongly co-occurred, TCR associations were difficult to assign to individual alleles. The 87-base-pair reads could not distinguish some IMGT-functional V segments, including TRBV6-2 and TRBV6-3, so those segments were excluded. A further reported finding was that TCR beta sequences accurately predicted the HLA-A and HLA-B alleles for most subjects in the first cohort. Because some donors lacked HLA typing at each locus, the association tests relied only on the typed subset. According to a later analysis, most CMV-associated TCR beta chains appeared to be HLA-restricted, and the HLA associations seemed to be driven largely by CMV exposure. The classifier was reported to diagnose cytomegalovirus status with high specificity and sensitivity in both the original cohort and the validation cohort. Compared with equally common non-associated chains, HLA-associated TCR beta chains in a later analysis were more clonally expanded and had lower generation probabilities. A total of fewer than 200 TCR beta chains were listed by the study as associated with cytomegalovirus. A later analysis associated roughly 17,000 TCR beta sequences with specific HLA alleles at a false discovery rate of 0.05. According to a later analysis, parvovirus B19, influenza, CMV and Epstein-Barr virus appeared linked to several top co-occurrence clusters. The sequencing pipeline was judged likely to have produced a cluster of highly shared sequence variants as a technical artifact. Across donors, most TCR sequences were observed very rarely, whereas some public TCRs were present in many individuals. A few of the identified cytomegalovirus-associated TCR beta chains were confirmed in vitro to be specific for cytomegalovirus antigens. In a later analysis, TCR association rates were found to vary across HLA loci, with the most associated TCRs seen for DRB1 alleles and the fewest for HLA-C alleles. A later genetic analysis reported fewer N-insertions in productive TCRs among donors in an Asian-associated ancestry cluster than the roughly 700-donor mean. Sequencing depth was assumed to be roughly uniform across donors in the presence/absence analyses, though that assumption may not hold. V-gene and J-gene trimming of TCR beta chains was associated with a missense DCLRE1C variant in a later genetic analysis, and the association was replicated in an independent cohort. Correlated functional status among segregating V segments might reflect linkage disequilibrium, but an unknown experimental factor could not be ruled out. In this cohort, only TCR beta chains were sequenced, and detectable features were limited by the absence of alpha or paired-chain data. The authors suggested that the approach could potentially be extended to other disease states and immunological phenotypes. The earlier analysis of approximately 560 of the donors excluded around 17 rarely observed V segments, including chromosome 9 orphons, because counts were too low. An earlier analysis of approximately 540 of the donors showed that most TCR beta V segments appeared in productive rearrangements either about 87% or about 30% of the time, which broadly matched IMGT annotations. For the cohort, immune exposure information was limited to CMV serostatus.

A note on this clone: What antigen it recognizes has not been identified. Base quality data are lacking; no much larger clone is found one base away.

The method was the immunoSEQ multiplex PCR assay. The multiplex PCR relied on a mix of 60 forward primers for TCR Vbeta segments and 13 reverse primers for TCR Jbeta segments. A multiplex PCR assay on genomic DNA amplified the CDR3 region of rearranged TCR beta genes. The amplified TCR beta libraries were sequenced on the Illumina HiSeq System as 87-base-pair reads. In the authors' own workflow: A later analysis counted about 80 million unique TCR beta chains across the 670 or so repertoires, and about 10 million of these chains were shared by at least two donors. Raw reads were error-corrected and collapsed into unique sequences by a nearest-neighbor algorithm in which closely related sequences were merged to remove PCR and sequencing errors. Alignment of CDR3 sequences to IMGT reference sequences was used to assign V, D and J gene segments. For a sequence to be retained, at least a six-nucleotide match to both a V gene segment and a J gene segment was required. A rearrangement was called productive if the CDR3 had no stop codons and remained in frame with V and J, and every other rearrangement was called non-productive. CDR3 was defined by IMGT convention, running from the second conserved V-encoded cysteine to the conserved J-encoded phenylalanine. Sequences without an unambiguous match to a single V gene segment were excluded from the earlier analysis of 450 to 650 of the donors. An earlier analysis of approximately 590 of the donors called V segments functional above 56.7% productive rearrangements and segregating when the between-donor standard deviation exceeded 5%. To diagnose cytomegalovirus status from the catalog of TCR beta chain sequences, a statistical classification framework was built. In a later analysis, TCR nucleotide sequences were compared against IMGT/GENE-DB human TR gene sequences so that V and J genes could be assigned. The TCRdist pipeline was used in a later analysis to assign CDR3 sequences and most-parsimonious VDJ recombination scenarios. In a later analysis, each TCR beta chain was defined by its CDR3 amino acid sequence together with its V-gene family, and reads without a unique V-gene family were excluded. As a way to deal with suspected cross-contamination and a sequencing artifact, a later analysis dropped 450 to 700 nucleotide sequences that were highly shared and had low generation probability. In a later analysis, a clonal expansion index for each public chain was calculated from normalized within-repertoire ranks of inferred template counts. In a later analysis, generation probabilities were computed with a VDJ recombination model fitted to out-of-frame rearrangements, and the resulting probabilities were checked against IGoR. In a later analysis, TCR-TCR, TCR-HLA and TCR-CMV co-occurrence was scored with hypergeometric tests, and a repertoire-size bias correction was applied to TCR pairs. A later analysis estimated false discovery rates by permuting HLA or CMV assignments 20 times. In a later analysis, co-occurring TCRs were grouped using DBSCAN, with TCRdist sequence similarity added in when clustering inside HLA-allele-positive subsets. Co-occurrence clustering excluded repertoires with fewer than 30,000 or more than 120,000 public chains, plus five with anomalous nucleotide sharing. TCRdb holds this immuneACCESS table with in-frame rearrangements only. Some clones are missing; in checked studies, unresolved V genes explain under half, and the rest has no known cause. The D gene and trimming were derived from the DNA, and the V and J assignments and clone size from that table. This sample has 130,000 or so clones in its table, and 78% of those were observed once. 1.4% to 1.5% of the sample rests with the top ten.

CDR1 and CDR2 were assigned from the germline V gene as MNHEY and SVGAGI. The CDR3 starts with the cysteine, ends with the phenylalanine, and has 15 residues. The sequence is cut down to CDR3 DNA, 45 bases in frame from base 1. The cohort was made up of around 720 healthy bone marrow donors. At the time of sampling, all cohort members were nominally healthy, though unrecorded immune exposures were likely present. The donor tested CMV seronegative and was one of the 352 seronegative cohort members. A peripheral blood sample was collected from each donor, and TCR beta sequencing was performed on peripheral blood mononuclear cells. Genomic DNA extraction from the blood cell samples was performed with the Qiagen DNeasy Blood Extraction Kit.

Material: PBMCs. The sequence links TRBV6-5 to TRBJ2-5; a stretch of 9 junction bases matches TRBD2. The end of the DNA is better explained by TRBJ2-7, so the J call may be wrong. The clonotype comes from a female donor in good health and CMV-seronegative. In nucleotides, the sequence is TGTGCCAGCAGTTACAGGGCTAGCGGGATCTACGAGCAGTACTTC. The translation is CASSYRASGIYEQYF.